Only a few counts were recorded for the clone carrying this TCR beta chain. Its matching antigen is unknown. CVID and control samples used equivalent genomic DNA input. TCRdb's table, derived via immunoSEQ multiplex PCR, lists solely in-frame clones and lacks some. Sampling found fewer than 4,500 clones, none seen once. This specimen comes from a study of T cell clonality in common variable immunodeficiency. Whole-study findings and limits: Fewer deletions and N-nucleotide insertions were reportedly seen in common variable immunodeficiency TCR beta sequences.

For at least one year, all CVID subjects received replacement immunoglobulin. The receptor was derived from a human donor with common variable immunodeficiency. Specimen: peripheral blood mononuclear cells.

CDR3 bases read: TGTGCCAGTAGTATCCGACAGAGAGGATCTGGAAACACC. Translating gives CASSIRQRGSGNT. From start to end, the CDR3 is CASSIRQRGSGNTIYF. The gene calls are TRBV19 and TRBJ1-3, with D maybe TRBD1 (5 bases). Read coverage stops 3 residues before the CDR3 terminus; the germline J gene supplies the remainder. V lost 3 bases to trimming and J lost 1 base, with 13 bases between them. The germline gives CDR1 LNHDA, CDR2 SQIVND (reference sequence). The CDR3 has 16 amino acids.